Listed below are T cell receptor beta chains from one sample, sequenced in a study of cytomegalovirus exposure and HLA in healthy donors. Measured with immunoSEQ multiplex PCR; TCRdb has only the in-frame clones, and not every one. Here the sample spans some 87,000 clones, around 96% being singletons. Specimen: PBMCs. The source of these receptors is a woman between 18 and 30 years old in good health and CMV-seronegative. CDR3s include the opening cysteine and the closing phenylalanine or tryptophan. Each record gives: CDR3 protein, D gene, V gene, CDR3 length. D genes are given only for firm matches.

cdr3_aa: CASSYSISPGYTKAFF
d_call: NA
v_call: TRBV6-5
cdr3_length: 16

cdr3_aa: CASSPRLSGSLSYNEQFF
d_call: TRBD2
v_call: TRBV7-9
cdr3_length: 18

cdr3_aa: CASSSQNEKLFF
d_call: NA
v_call: TRBV5-1
cdr3_length: 12

cdr3_aa: CAWSPVATNEKLFF
d_call: NA
v_call: TRBV30
cdr3_length: 14

cdr3_aa: CASSLYPRTSGDNNEQFF
d_call: TRBD2
v_call: TRBV27
cdr3_length: 18

cdr3_aa: CASSQDLGTVKPQRPGELFF
d_call: TRBD1
v_call: TRBV14
cdr3_length: 20

cdr3_aa: CASSLGVGNEQFF
d_call: NA
v_call: TRBV7-2
cdr3_length: 13

cdr3_aa: CASSPHTGNTEAFF
d_call: NA
v_call: TRBV6-5
cdr3_length: 14

cdr3_aa: CASSPPLLAGGSFSSYNEQFF
d_call: TRBD2
v_call: TRBV4-2
cdr3_length: 21

cdr3_aa: CASSQRLQGRSYGYTF
d_call: TRBD1
v_call: TRBV4-1
cdr3_length: 16

cdr3_aa: CASTLGSPLEQYF
d_call: NA
v_call: TRBV2
cdr3_length: 13

cdr3_aa: CAISVVAGGTDTQYF
d_call: TRBD2
v_call: TRBV10-3
cdr3_length: 15

cdr3_aa: CASSPTASTYGYTF
d_call: NA
v_call: TRBV5-1
cdr3_length: 14

cdr3_aa: CASSLTGPVRYNEQFF
d_call: NA
v_call: TRBV7-9
cdr3_length: 16

cdr3_aa: CASSIDRWTDPPEAFF
d_call: NA
v_call: TRBV19
cdr3_length: 16

cdr3_aa: CAKGTNRGGYEQYF
d_call: NA
v_call: TRBV19
cdr3_length: 14

cdr3_aa: CASSLGSYEQYF
d_call: NA
v_call: TRBV19
cdr3_length: 12

cdr3_aa: CASSLANRQETQYF
d_call: NA
v_call: TRBV7-9
cdr3_length: 14

cdr3_aa: CASSKLREGREHTEAFF
d_call: NA
v_call: TRBV19
cdr3_length: 17

cdr3_aa: CASSLGRGNYGYTF
d_call: TRBD1
v_call: TRBV5-1
cdr3_length: 14

cdr3_aa: CASSQAGAAGNTIYF
d_call: NA
v_call: TRBV4-1
cdr3_length: 15

cdr3_aa: CASSIPPLAGGPESDTQYF
d_call: TRBD2
v_call: TRBV27
cdr3_length: 19

cdr3_aa: CASSPLAGDLEQYF
d_call: TRBD2
v_call: TRBV18
cdr3_length: 14

cdr3_aa: CASSSQGGSQETQYF
d_call: NA
v_call: TRBV19
cdr3_length: 15

cdr3_aa: CSVAPGAGLYGYTF
d_call: NA
v_call: TRBV29-1
cdr3_length: 14

cdr3_aa: CASSSLGGGRALEQYF
d_call: TRBD2
v_call: TRBV7-9
cdr3_length: 16

cdr3_aa: CASRQRDTSYEQYF
d_call: NA
v_call: TRBV5-6
cdr3_length: 14

cdr3_aa: CASSTRDSFTGELFF
d_call: NA
v_call: TRBV5-4
cdr3_length: 15

cdr3_aa: CASSPLQGAAGNTIYF
d_call: TRBD1
v_call: TRBV18
cdr3_length: 16

cdr3_aa: CASSPRTSSNEQFF
d_call: TRBD2
v_call: TRBV11-3
cdr3_length: 14

cdr3_aa: CSVARPSGRDETQYF
d_call: TRBD2
v_call: TRBV29-1
cdr3_length: 15

cdr3_aa: CASSPGSSGNTIYF
d_call: NA
v_call: TRBV7-2
cdr3_length: 14

cdr3_aa: CASSFPTSGRATGELFF
d_call: TRBD2
v_call: TRBV28
cdr3_length: 17

cdr3_aa: CASSPRPGSPYEQYF
d_call: NA
v_call: TRBV7-9
cdr3_length: 15

cdr3_aa: CASSLVSRGRNTGELFF
d_call: NA
v_call: TRBV13
cdr3_length: 17